Below, 30 T cell receptor beta chains from the same sample are listed, as sequenced in a study of regulatory T cells in long-lasting Graves disease. Time point given: persistent/refractory GD, antithyroid drugs over 5 years with positive TRAb. PBMC-derived RNA was used for the TCR library. HTBI primers from iRepertoire and Arm-PCR of CDR3 regions yielded the TCR beta libraries. TCRdb reprocessed the multiplex PCR reads via MiXCR and lists one record per CDR3 protein. The table shows 600,000 to 850,000 distinct CDR3 sequences, with about 32% occurring only once. The input for sequencing was peripheral blood mononuclear cells (PBMCs), taken when the disease was refractory, from a patient treated with antithyroid drugs. The receptors shown here come from a female donor with Graves disease.

On this clonotype: This could be a read error, since a much larger clone is one nucleotide away. CDR3 DNA sequence: TGTGCCAGCAAAAGCTGGGACAGGCGGACTGGAGCTTTCTTT. Protein: CASKSWDRRTGAFF. The chain employs TRBV27 and TRBJ1-6, with 8 bases that match TRBD1. The J call may be incorrect, as the DNA end agrees better with TRBJ1-1. Germline V gene lookup returns CDR1 MNHEY and CDR2 SMNVEV (reference sequence). CDR3 length equals 14 residues.

The J gene is TRBJ1-2, the V gene TRBV9; D uncertain. The CDR3 consists of 13 residues. The V end lost 4 bases, the J end lost 4 bases, and 11 bases lay between the germline ends. From germline, CDR1 is SGDLS and CDR2 YYNGEE. Here the CDR3 DNA reads TGTGCCAGCAGCCCCGTTTTTAGCTATGGCTACACCTTC. Its translation: CASSPVFSYGYTF.

The chain joins TRBV9 to TRBJ2-5, with D perhaps TRBD2 (5 bases). The CDR3 covers 15 residues. V was cut by 4 bases and J by 5 bases, with 18 bases left in between. Germline V CDR1 and CDR2: SGDLS, YYNGEE. The CDR3 protein is CASSPTAGVRETQYF. The DNA of the CDR3 is TGTGCCAGCAGCCCCACTGCCGGGGTCCGGGAGACCCAGTACTTC.

The chain has TRBV11-2 and TRBJ1-1, with D possibly matching TRBD1 (5 bases). The ends were cut back, 1 base at V and 4 bases at J, with 13 bases in the middle. The germline V gene encodes CDR1 SGHAT and CDR2 FQNNGV. This CDR3 is 15 amino acids long. Here the CDR3 DNA reads TGTGCCAGCAGCTTAGCTCCGGGACTGTTCACTGAAGCTTTCTTT. Protein: CASSLAPGLFTEAFF.

This chain joins TRBV10-3 and TRBJ1-6; D not certain. Trimming took 10 bases from V and 9 from J, leaving 16 bases between them. Germline assignment: CDR1 ENHRY and CDR2 SYGVKD. The CDR3 loop spans 13 amino acids. The CDR3 loop reads CASSWEFLSPLHF. DNA of the CDR3: TGTGCCAGCAGCTGGGAGTTCCTTTCACCCCTCCACTTT.

This clonotype has at least ten counts. The rearrangement uses TRBV7-3 and TRBJ1-2; D remains ambiguous. Germline lookup yields CDR1 SGHTA and CDR2 FQGTGA. The germline V and J ends were trimmed by 2 bases and 4 bases, with 8 bases remaining between them. The CDR3 covers 13 residues. The CDR3 spells CASSLPPLYGYTF. As DNA, the CDR3 is TGTGCCAGCAGCTTACCCCCCCTCTATGGCTACACCTTC.

V and J are TRBV11-2 and TRBJ2-7, with 9 bases that match TRBD1. The V and J ends lost 4 bases and 3 bases, in that order; junction bases with no gene match: 7. Germline V gene lookup returns CDR1 SGHAT and CDR2 FQNNGV. CDR3 length: 15 amino acids. The CDR3 reads CASSSGGTGFYEQYF. The CDR3 nucleotides read TGTGCCAGCAGCTCAGGAGGGACAGGGTTCTACGAGCAGTACTTC. The variable domain in full, completed from reference TRBV11-2 and TRBJ2-7, reads EAGVAQSPRYKIIEKRQSVAFWCNPISGHATLYWYQQILGQGPKLLIQFQNNGVVDDSQLPKDRFSAERLKGVDSTLKIQPAKLEDSAVYLCASSSGGTGFYEQYFGPGTRLTVT.

This clonotype was picked up a small number of times. V gene TRBV18 combines with J gene TRBJ1-5, with D hard to call. V was cut by 9 bases and J by 7 bases, with 19 bases left in between. Looked up from germline, CDR1 is KGHSH and CDR2 is LQKENI. The CDR3 has 14 amino acids. The CDR3 here is CASSTRSAEQPQHF. In DNA form, the CDR3 reads TGTGCCAGTTCCACCCGTTCGGCGGAGCAGCCCCAGCATTTT.

This clonotype came up once. The V and J genes are TRBV3-1 and TRBJ2-1; D remains ambiguous. V was shortened by 4 bases and J by 8 bases, with 9 bases between the two germline ends. Germline V gene sequence: CDR1 LGHDT, CDR2 YNNKEL (reference sequence). The length of the CDR3 is 12 residues. CDR3 coding DNA: TGTGCCAGCAGCCGCACAATAGATGAGCAGTTCTTC. Protein product: CASSRTIDEQFF.

J is TRBJ2-7 and V is TRBV18, with 8 bases matching TRBD2. The CDR3 consists of 14 residues. The germline V gene has CDR1 KGHSH and CDR2 LQKENI. Trimming took 6 bases from V and 5 from J; bases not matched to a gene: 9. The CDR3 DNA reads as TGTGCCAGCTCCCCAGGAGCGGGAGCCCACGAGCAGTACTTC. As protein: CASSPGAGAHEQYF.

This chain uses TRBV7-9 with TRBJ1-5, with D possibly being TRBD1 (6 bases). Germline CDR1 SEHNR, CDR2 FQNEAQ (reference sequence). Trimming stripped 5 bases from V and 3 bases from J, with 11 bases between. The CDR3 has 14 amino acids. CDR3 in amino acids: CASSHDRHNQPQHF. The CDR3 nucleotides read TGTGCCAGCAGCCACGACAGGCACAATCAGCCCCAGCATTTT.

This clonotype came up many times. The J gene is TRBJ1-1, the V gene TRBV28; D gene ambiguous. V shed 9 bases and J shed 2 bases, with 10 bases lying between them. CDR3 length: 12 amino acids. Germline-derived CDR1 and CDR2 are MDHEN and SYDVKM. CDR3 region: CASRLSNTEAFF. DNA of the CDR3: TGTGCCAGTAGACTGTCAAACACTGAAGCTTTCTTT. The complete variable domain, with remaining parts taken from reference TRBV28 and TRBJ1-1, reads DVKVTQSSRYLVKRTGEKVFLECVQDMDHENMFWYRQDPGLGLRLIYFSYDVKMKEKGDIPEGYSVSREKKERFSLILESASTNQTSMYLCASRLSNTEAFFGQGTRLTVV.

This clonotype has ten or more counts. V is TRBV6-1 and J is TRBJ2-2; 14 positions agree with TRBD2. Germline CDR1 reads MNHNS; CDR2 reads SASEGT. The ends lost 5 bases at V and 7 bases at J; junction bases unmatched: 9. The CDR3 contains 17 residues. The CDR3 reads CASSKTSGRASGGELFF. The CDR3 DNA reads as TGTGCCAGCAGTAAGACTAGCGGGAGGGCCTCCGGCGGGGAGCTGTTTTTT.

The chain has TRBV5-1 and TRBJ2-7; 7 bases agree with TRBD1. Losses at the gene ends were 0 bases for V and 3 bases for J; bases not matched to a gene: 6. The germline CDR1 and CDR2 sequences are SGHRS and YFSETQ. The CDR3 sequence is 15 residues long. CDR3 sequence: CASSLAHGQVYEQYF. In DNA form, the CDR3 reads TGCGCCAGCAGCTTGGCCCATGGACAGGTCTACGAGCAGTACTTC.

Many counts were recorded for this clonotype. This sequence joins TRBV12-3 or TRBV12-4 and TRBJ1-1, with TRBD1 as a possible D gene (5 bases). Trimming removed 6 bases at V and 7 bases at J, with 12 bases between. The CDR3 runs 12 residues. Here the CDR3 reads CASRPQGGEAFF. The CDR3 DNA sequence: TGTGCCAGCAGACCCCAGGGAGGTGAAGCTTTCTTT.

This clonotype was counted between two and nine times. The chain has TRBV6-5 and TRBJ1-5; 7 nucleotides match TRBD1. The trim removed 0 bases at V and 2 bases at J, leaving 4 bases unmatched. CDR1 and CDR2 (germline): MNHEY, SVGAGI. This CDR3 is built from 16 residues. CDR3 in amino acids: CASSYSRGQRNQPQHF. CDR3 sequence (DNA): TGTGCCAGCAGTTACTCCAGGGGACAGCGCAATCAGCCCCAGCATTTT.

This clonotype was detected a few times. The rearrangement links TRBV3-1 to TRBJ1-2; D gene unclear. V lost 3 bases and J 5 bases, leaving 16 bases between the germline ends. The CDR3 extends over 15 amino acids. The germline gives CDR1 LGHDT, CDR2 YNNKEL (reference sequence). CDR3 loop: CASSHGGSSFYGYTF. DNA for the CDR3: TGTGCCAGCAGCCATGGAGGGTCTTCCTTTTATGGCTACACCTTC.

This clonotype was recorded only once. The rearrangement uses TRBV20-1 and TRBJ2-7; D perhaps matches TRBD2 (6 bases). The length of the CDR3 is 15 residues. The germline gives CDR1 DFQATT, CDR2 SNEGSKA (reference sequence). V lost 1 base, J lost 6 bases, and 19 bases lay in between. CDR3 sequence: CSARAVDSGGSEQYF. The CDR3 DNA is TGCAGTGCTAGAGCGGTGGACTCTGGGGGGTCCGAGCAGTACTTC.

A few counts support this clonotype. The chain combines TRBV12-3 or TRBV12-4 with TRBJ2-5; weak D call: TRBD1 (5 bases). CDR3 length equals 14 residues. Trimming stripped 4 bases from V and 1 base from J, with 10 bases between. The CDR3: CASSSTVPQETQYF. The DNA of the CDR3 is TGTGCCAGCAGTTCGACAGTCCCCCAAGAGACCCAGTACTTC.

This clonotype was found a few times. The chain recombines TRBV20-1 with TRBJ2-7; 10 bases agree with TRBD2. Germline CDR1 is DFQATT and CDR2 is SNEGSKA (reference sequence). The CDR3 runs 16 residues. The junction had 15 bases not matched to a gene; V was cut back by 6 bases and J by 4 bases. The CDR3: CSANLAGDKGRYEQYF. CDR3 coding DNA: TGCAGTGCAAATCTAGCGGGAGATAAGGGTCGGTACGAGCAGTACTTC.

This clonotype occurred many times. The chain has TRBV2 and TRBJ2-5; no firm D call. Trimming removed 6 bases from V and 5 bases from J, with 16 bases in between. In germline, CDR1 is SNHLY, CDR2 FYNNEI. The CDR3 loop spans 14 amino acids. CDR3 coding DNA: TGTGCCAGCAGGATGGGCCCGTCCATTGAGACCCAGTACTTC. Protein: CASRMGPSIETQYF.

The chain joins TRBV6-9 to TRBJ2-4, with 9 bases identical to TRBD1. This CDR3 region has 15 residues. CDR1 is MNHGY and CDR2 is SVAAGI in the germline V gene. V lost 0 bases and J lost 8; bases outside the gene matches: 5. CDR3 DNA sequence: TGTGCCAGCAGTTATTCCCTTGACAGGGGGGACATTCAGTACTTC. It encodes CASSYSLDRGDIQYF.

This clonotype was observed many times. The chain recombines TRBV11-3 with TRBJ2-5; TRBD2 is a possible D gene (6 bases). Trimming shortened V by 5 bases and J by 5 bases, and 12 bases separated the two germline ends. CDR3 length: 13 amino acids. The germline CDR1 and CDR2 sequences are SGHNT and YENEEA. As DNA, the CDR3 is TGTGCCAGCAGCCGGAGGGAACGTGAGACCCAGTACTTC. Encoded protein: CASSRRERETQYF.

This rearrangement joins TRBV7-9 to TRBJ1-1, with D perhaps matching TRBD1 (5 bases). Germline loops: CDR1 SEHNR, CDR2 FQNEAQ (reference sequence). This CDR3 has 13 amino acids. V lost 5 bases, J lost 7 bases, and 14 bases lay in between. The CDR3 region has the DNA TGTGCCAGCAGCGTCGACAGATCCCTTGAAGCTTTCTTT. Translation: CASSVDRSLEAFF.

The V call is TRBV2, the J call TRBJ2-7, with 7 bases aligning to TRBD1. V shed 7 bases, J shed 1 base, and the junction held 4 bases outside the gene matches. The CDR3 sequence is 13 residues long. The germline gives CDR1 SNHLY, CDR2 FYNNEI. The CDR3 bases are TGTGCCAGCAAGGGACAGTTGTCCTACGAGCAGTACTTC. This gives the protein CASKGQLSYEQYF.

There are a few counts of this clonotype. This chain joins TRBV28 and TRBJ2-7; weak D call: TRBD2 (5 bases). This CDR3 region has 14 residues. V was clipped by 4 bases and J by 6 bases, with 16 bases between them. Per the germline V gene, CDR1 is MDHEN and CDR2 is SYDVKM. CDR3 loop: CASSSELGRGEQYF. The CDR3 region has the DNA TGTGCCAGCAGTTCTGAACTAGGTCGGGGCGAGCAGTACTTC.

V is TRBV7-3 and J is TRBJ1-1; the D gene is possibly TRBD1 (5 bases). The CDR3 runs 15 residues. CDR1 SGHTA and CDR2 FQGTGA come from the germline V gene. V lost 5 bases and J 1 base, leaving 14 bases between the germline ends. The CDR3 DNA follows: TGTGCCAGCAGCCCATCGACAGCCTGGAACACTGAAGCTTTCTTT. This gives the protein CASSPSTAWNTEAFF.

This sequence joins TRBV2 and TRBJ1-1, with D hard to call. Looked up from germline, CDR1 is SNHLY and CDR2 is FYNNEI. Trimming took off 2 bases at V and 0 bases at J, with 19 bases between the two ends. The CDR3 is 18 residues long. The CDR3 DNA follows: TGTGCCAGCAGTGAAATTTGGGCGACAATCCGTATGAACACTGAAGCTTTCTTT. Translation: CASSEIWATIRMNTEAFF.

The gene calls are TRBV7-6 and TRBJ1-1; no firm D call. V lost 0 bases and J lost 4, with 9 bases in between. This CDR3 comprises 14 residues. Germline CDR1 SGHVS, CDR2 FNYEAQ. CDR3 sequence (DNA): TGTGCCAGCAGCTTAGCGACCGATTCCACTGAAGCTTTCTTT. Its protein is CASSLATDSTEAFF.

V and J are TRBV27 and TRBJ1-2, with a possible D match to TRBD1 (6 bases). The CDR3 extends over 15 amino acids. V lost 2 bases, J lost 5 bases, and 15 bases lay in between. The V gene's germline CDR1 is MNHEY and CDR2 SMNVEV (reference sequence). The CDR3 here is CASSLRAPGVYGYTF. The CDR3 DNA reads as TGTGCCAGCAGTTTAAGGGCCCCAGGGGTGTATGGCTACACCTTC.